The 20 T cell receptor beta chains reported below all come from one sample, sequenced in a study of graft-versus-host responses after intestinal transplantation. Their target antigens are unknown. The table came from immunoSEQ multiplex PCR; TCRdb's copy has only in-frame clones and leaves some out. This table holds around 93,000 clones, around nine tenths found once. This specimen was unstimulated CD8+ T cells sorted from spleen or lymph node cells, taken before intestinal transplant. The receptors were gathered from a human donor who received an intestinal transplant.

The rearrangement links TRBV19 to TRBJ1-5, with 8 positions matching TRBD1. The CDR3 length is 16 residues. The J segment lost 5 bases and the V segment lost 4 bases, leaving 10 bases of the junction unmatched. The V gene's germline CDR1 is LNHDA and CDR2 SQIVND (reference sequence). The CDR3 here is CASSKDRGLWDQPQHF. In DNA, the CDR3 is TGTGCCAGTAGTAAAGACAGGGGTCTTTGGGATCAGCCCCAGCATTTT.

The chain employs TRBV11-2 and TRBJ1-4, with a weak D call TRBD1 (5 bases). Looked up from germline, CDR1 is SGHAT and CDR2 is FQNNGV. The CDR3 sequence is 16 residues long. V lost 0 bases to trimming and J lost 7 bases, with 15 bases between them. The chain's CDR3 is CASSLEAGLGSEKLFF. The CDR3 DNA follows: TGTGCCAGCAGCTTAGAAGCAGGGCTGGGGAGTGAAAAACTGTTTTTT.

The V gene is TRBV6-5, the J gene TRBJ1-5; no clear D. This CDR3 has 15 residues. V lost 2 bases, J lost 0 bases, and 8 bases lay in between. Germline V gene data show CDR1 as MNHEY and CDR2 as SVGAGI. DNA for the CDR3: TGTGCCAGCAGTTACAGGATCAATAGCAATCAGCCCCAGCATTTT. It yields the protein CASSYRINSNQPQHF.

This rearrangement joins TRBV4-1 to TRBJ1-6; D not resolved. V lost 1 base, J lost 7 bases, and 14 bases lay in between. In germline, CDR1 is MGHRA, CDR2 YSYEKL. The CDR3 has 16 residues. CDR3 sequence (DNA): TGCGCCAGCAGCCAAGGAGTATTCCAGGAGAATTCACCCCTCCACTTT. Protein product: CASSQGVFQENSPLHF.

The chain employs TRBV29-1 and TRBJ1-1; no firm D call. V was pared by 7 bases and J by 0 bases, with 9 bases between. The CDR3 runs 12 residues. Germline CDR1 and CDR2: SQVTM and ANQGSEA. CDR3 sequence: CSAEGMNTEAFF. CDR3 DNA: TGCAGCGCGGAGGGAATGAACACTGAAGCTTTCTTT.

The chain links TRBV6-5 to TRBJ2-3; 7 bases align to TRBD2. Germline CDR1 MNHEY, CDR2 SVGAGI. Germline trimming cut 5 bases from V and 5 bases from J; bases unmatched to any gene: 4. The CDR3 is 13 residues long. The DNA for the CDR3 is TGTGCCAGCAGTCCTGCGGGAGAAGATACGCAGTATTTT. Its translation is CASSPAGEDTQYF.

The chain joins TRBV9 to TRBJ2-3; D perhaps matches TRBD2 (6 bases). Trimming took off 1 base at V and 0 bases at J, with 9 bases between the two ends. CDR3 length: 15 amino acids. Germline V gives CDR1 SGDLS, CDR2 YYNGEE. DNA of the CDR3: TGTGCCAGCAGCGTATCGGGGACTAGCACAGATACGCAGTATTTT. It yields the protein CASSVSGTSTDTQYF.

The genes are TRBV18 and TRBJ1-2; the match to TRBD1 covers 7 bases. V was clipped by 5 bases and J by 4 bases; unmatched bases: 13. The CDR3 extends over 16 amino acids. Germline CDR1 and CDR2: KGHSH and LQKENI. The CDR3 sequence is CASSAWTGLIIYGYTF. The CDR3 DNA is TGTGCCAGCTCAGCTTGGACAGGCCTTATCATCTATGGCTACACCTTC.

V usage is TRBV6-1 and J usage is TRBJ1-5, with 9 bases fitting TRBD1. After removal of 0 bases from V and 4 bases from J, the junction contained 4 bases not matched to a gene. This CDR3 contains 16 residues. Germline V gives CDR1 MNHNS, CDR2 SASEGT. CDR3 loop: CASSEARGQGNQPQHF. Written as DNA, the CDR3 is TGTGCCAGCAGTGAAGCGCGGGGACAGGGAAATCAGCCCCAGCATTTT.

The chain uses TRBV6-1 and TRBJ1-5; TRBD1 might be the D (5 bases). CDR3 length: 14 residues. CDR1 is MNHNS and CDR2 is SASEGT in the germline V gene. V lost 3 bases, J lost 4 bases, and 10 bases lay in between. As DNA, the CDR3 is TGTGCCAGCAGTGACCCGGGGGGTAATCAGCCCCAGCATTTT. Translating it yields CASSDPGGNQPQHF.

The genes are TRBV10-1 and TRBJ2-7, with 9 bases fitting TRBD1. The CDR3 is made up of 18 amino acids. The germline V gene has CDR1 WNHNN and CDR2 SYGVQD (reference sequence). J gave up 6 bases and V 4 bases, and 19 bases lay outside the gene matches. DNA of the CDR3: TGCGCCAGCAGTGGGGGCCCTAGAACAGGGGGCGCGAATCCCGAGCAGTACTTC. Translating it yields CASSGGPRTGGANPEQYF.

The rearrangement links TRBV6-5 to TRBJ1-2; weak D call: TRBD1 (5 bases). V dropped 2 bases and J dropped 4 bases, with 17 bases sitting between them. Germline loops: CDR1 MNHEY, CDR2 SVGAGI. The CDR3 consists of 16 residues. CDR3 protein: CASSYRTQPEVYGYTF. The CDR3 DNA is TGTGCCAGCAGTTACCGGACACAACCTGAGGTCTATGGCTACACCTTC.

J is TRBJ2-7 and V is TRBV6-6, with unresolved D. The CDR3 is 13 residues long. Germline lookup yields CDR1 MNHNY and CDR2 SVGAGI (reference sequence). The V end was cut by 1 base, the J end by 2 bases, with 6 bases between. In nucleotides, the CDR3 is TGTGCCAGCAGTTACTTACAGACCTACGAGCAGTACTTC. It encodes CASSYLQTYEQYF.

V and J are TRBV6-5 and TRBJ2-1, with a weak D call TRBD2 (5 bases). The CDR3 is 13 residues long. Germline CDR1 is MNHEY and CDR2 is SVGAGI. V gave up 5 bases and J gave up 10 bases, with 15 bases separating them. The CDR3 region is CASSTPLGGEQFF. CDR3 in DNA: TGTGCCAGCAGTACACCCCTAGGCGGGGAGCAGTTCTTC.

The chain joins TRBV7-6 to TRBJ1-5; 7 bases are shared with TRBD1. Trimming removed 2 bases from V and 7 bases from J; junction bases left unmatched: 5. The CDR3 length is 14 residues. Germline CDR1 is SGHVS and CDR2 is FNYEAQ. CDR3 residues: CASSLLDRDQPQHF. The CDR3 nucleotides are TGTGCCAGCAGCTTACTAGACAGGGACCAGCCCCAGCATTTT.

The CDR3 sequence: CASSVTGTSGDGSDTQYF. As DNA, the CDR3 is TGTGCCAGCAGCGTTACTGGGACTAGCGGGGATGGGTCAGATACGCAGTATTTT. This chain links TRBV9 with TRBJ2-3; the match to TRBD2 covers 13 bases. Trimming at V came to 2 bases and at J to 4 bases, leaving 10 bases not matched to a gene. The CDR3 extends over 18 amino acids. Germline CDR1 is SGDLS and CDR2 is YYNGEE.

This CDR3 is CASSPTSASSTDTQYF. CDR3 coding DNA: TGTGCCAGCTCACCAACGTCTGCATCTAGCACAGATACGCAGTATTTT. This chain uses TRBV18 with TRBJ2-3; D remains ambiguous. Trimming removed 2 bases at V and 0 bases at J, with 12 bases between. This CDR3 has 16 residues. Germline-derived CDR1 and CDR2 are KGHSH and LQKENI.

The chain employs TRBV7-6 and TRBJ2-3; perhaps TRBD2 as D (7 bases). Looked up from germline, CDR1 is SGHVS and CDR2 is FNYEAQ. This CDR3 spans 15 amino acids. Trimming left V 3 bases short and J 2 bases short, with 12 bases between. The CDR3 DNA follows: TGTGCCAGCAGCTTGGGAGGGGGGGACACAGATACGCAGTATTTT. This sequence encodes CASSLGGGDTDTQYF.

The V call is TRBV30, the J call TRBJ1-2; 7 bases are shared with TRBD1. The V segment lost 3 bases and the J segment 0 bases; nucleotides outside the gene matches: 4. The CDR3 extends over 14 amino acids. CDR1 and CDR2 (germline): GTSNPN, SVGIG (reference sequence). The CDR3 is CAWSLGQANYGYTF. CDR3 DNA sequence: TGTGCCTGGAGCCTCGGACAGGCTAACTATGGCTACACCTTC.

V usage is TRBV7-6 and J usage is TRBJ2-3, with 10 positions matching TRBD2. The ends lost 5 bases at V and 0 bases at J; junction bases unmatched: 8. This CDR3 contains 17 residues. The V gene's germline CDR1 is SGHVS and CDR2 FNYEAQ. The CDR3 loop is CASSLQKLAGSTDTQYF. The CDR3 region has the DNA TGTGCCAGCAGCCTACAAAAACTAGCGGGGAGCACAGATACGCAGTATTTT.